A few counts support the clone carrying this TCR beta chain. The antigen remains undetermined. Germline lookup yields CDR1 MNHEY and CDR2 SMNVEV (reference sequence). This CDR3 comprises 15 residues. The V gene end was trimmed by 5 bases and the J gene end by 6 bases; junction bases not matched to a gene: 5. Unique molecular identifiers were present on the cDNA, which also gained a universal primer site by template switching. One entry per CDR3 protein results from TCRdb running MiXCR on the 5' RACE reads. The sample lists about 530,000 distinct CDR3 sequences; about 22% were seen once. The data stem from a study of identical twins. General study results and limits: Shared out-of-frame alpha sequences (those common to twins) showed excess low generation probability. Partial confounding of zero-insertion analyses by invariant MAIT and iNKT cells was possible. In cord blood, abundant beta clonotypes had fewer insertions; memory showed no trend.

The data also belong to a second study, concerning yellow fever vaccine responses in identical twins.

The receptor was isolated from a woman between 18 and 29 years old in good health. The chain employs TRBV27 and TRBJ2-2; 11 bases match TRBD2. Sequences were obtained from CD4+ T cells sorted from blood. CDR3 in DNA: TGTGCCAGCAGTCCAATTAGCGGGGGGGCCGGGGAGCTGTTTTTT. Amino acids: CASSPISGGAGELFF.